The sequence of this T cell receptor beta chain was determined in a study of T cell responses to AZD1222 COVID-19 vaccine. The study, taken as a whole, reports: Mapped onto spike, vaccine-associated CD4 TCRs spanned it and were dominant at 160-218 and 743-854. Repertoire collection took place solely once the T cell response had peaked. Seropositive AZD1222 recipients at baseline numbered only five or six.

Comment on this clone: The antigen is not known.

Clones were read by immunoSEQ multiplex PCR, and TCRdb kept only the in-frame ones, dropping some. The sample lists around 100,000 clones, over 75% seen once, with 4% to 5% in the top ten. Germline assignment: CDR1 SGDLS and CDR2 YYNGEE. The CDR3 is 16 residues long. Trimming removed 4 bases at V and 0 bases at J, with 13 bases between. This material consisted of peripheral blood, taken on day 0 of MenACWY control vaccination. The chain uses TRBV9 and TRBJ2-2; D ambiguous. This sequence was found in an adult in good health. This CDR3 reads CASSKSYTTNTGELFF. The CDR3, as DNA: TGTGCCAGCAGCAAAAGTTACACGACGAACACCGGGGAGCTGTTTTTT.